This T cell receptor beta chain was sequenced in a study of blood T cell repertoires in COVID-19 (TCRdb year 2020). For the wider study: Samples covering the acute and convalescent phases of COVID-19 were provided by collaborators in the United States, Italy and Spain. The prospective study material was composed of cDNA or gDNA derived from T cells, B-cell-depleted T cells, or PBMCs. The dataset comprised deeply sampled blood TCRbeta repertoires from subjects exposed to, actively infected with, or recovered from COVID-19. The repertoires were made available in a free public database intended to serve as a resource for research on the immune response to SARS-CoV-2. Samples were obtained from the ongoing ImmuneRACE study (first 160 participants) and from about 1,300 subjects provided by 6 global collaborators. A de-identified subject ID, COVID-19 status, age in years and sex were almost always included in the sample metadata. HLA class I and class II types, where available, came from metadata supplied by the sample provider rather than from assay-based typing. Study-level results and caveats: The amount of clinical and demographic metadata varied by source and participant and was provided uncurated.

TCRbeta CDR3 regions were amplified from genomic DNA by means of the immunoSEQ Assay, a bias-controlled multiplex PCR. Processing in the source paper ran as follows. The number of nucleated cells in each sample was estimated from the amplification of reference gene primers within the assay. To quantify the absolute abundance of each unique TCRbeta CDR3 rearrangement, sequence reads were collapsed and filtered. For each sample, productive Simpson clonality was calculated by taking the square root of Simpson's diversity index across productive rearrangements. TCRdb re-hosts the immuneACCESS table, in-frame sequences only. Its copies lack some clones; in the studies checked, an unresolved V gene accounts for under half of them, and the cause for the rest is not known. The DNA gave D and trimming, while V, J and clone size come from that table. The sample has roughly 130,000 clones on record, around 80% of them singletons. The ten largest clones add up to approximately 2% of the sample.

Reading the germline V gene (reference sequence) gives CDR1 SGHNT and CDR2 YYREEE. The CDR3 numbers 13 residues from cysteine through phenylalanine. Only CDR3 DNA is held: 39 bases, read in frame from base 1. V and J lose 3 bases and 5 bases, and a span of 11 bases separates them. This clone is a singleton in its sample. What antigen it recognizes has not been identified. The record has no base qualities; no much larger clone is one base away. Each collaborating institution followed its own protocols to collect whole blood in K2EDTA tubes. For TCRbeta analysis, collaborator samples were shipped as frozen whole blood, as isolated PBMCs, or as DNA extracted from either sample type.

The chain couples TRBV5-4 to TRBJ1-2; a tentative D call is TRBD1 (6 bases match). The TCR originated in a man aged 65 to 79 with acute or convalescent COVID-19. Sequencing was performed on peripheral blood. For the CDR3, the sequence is CASSSAGAYGYTF. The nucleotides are TGTGCCAGCAGCTCCGCGGGGGCGTATGGCTACACCTTC.